The TCR beta chain under discussion was sequenced for a study of identical twins. This clonotype was detected a few times. TCRdb analysed the 5' RACE reads with MiXCR anew, one entry per CDR3 protein. The sample carries 200,000 to 250,000 distinct CDR3 sequences, 6.5% recorded once. There are 13 residues in the CDR3. Trimming shortened V by 0 bases and J by 4 bases, and 8 bases separated the two germline ends. CDR1 and CDR2 (germline): DFQATT, SNEGSKA (reference sequence). The sample was also reused in another study, on T cells expressing NK-cell markers. In that study: It remained uncertain whether the expanded NKG2C+ T cell clones were specific for HCMV antigens.

The material sequenced was CD8+ T cells sorted from blood. The sequence was collected from a woman younger than 35 in good health. V and J are TRBV20-1 and TRBJ2-3; no reliable D call. The CDR3 DNA reads as TGCAGTGCTAGAGAACTATTGTCAGATACGCAGTATTTT. Protein sequence: CSARELLSDTQYF.